The 13 T cell receptor beta chains reported below all come from one sample, sequenced in a study of cytomegalovirus exposure and HLA in healthy donors. The PCR ran on 60 Vbeta and 13 Jbeta primers. Sequencing was performed with immunoSEQ multiplex PCR; in TCRdb, only in-frame clones are kept and a portion is missing. The top ten clones hold about 3.1% of a sample with about 190,000 clones, over 70% of them seen once. The sequencing sample was made of PBMCs. The source is a woman aged 25-40 years in good health and CMV-seropositive.

The CDR3 here is CASSPSRSQETQYF. The CDR3 DNA reads as TGTGCCAGCTCACCATCCCGCAGCCAAGAGACCCAGTACTTC. The chain joins TRBV18 to TRBJ2-5; D is uncertain. Trimming shortened V by 2 bases and J by 1 base, and 8 bases separated the two germline ends. The CDR3 spans 14 residues. Germline V gene lookup returns CDR1 KGHSH and CDR2 LQKENI.

The chain is built from TRBV11-2 and TRBJ2-4; the D gene is possibly TRBD2 (7 bases). Between the trimmed V and J ends, which lost 5 bases and 6 bases, there was a span of 17 bases. The CDR3 spans 15 residues. The germline gives CDR1 SGHAT, CDR2 FQNNGV. CDR3 amino acids: CASSVTGRGGNIQYF. The CDR3 DNA reads TGTGCCAGCAGCGTAACAGGGAGGGGAGGAAACATTCAGTACTTC. Complete variable domain (other parts from reference TRBV11-2 and TRBJ2-4): EAGVAQSPRYKIIEKRQSVAFWCNPISGHATLYWYQQILGQGPKLLIQFQNNGVVDDSQLPKDRFSAERLKGVDSTLKIQPAKLEDSAVYLCASSVTGRGGNIQYFGAGTRLSVL.

The CDR3 spells CATARGAETQYF. The DNA for the CDR3 is TGCGCCACCGCACGTGGGGCAGAGACCCAGTACTTC. The V and J genes are TRBV23-1 and TRBJ2-5, with D maybe TRBD1 (5 bases). TRBV23-1 is recorded as an ORF, its role being uncertain. The CDR3 covers 12 residues. Trimming shortened V by 10 bases and J by 4 bases, and 13 bases separated the two germline ends.

This chain connects TRBV11-2 to TRBJ2-7; weak D call: TRBD2 (6 bases). The CDR3 loop spans 17 amino acids. Trimming shortened V by 4 bases and J by 6 bases, and 25 bases separated the two germline ends. Germline V gene data show CDR1 as SGHAT and CDR2 as FQNNGV. The CDR3 DNA reads TGTGCCAGCAGCTCATACCACTCGACTAGTGGAGGAGGCGAGCAGTACTTC. It specifies CASSSYHSTSGGGEQYF.

The gene calls are TRBV5-4 and TRBJ2-3; D possibly corresponds to TRBD1 (5 bases). V lost 3 bases to trimming and J lost 4 bases, with 15 bases between them. Per the germline V gene, CDR1 is SGHNT and CDR2 is YYREEE (reference sequence). The CDR3 sequence is 15 residues long. CDR3 residues: CASSWDPTEADTQYF. In DNA form, the CDR3 reads TGTGCCAGCAGCTGGGATCCGACAGAAGCAGATACGCAGTATTTT.

The chain is built from TRBV4-2 and TRBJ2-1; possibly TRBD2 for D (6 bases). The germline gives CDR1 LGHNA, CDR2 YNFKEQ. With 5 bases removed from V and 3 bases from J, the gap between germline ends came to 14 bases. CDR3 length: 15 amino acids. The CDR3 coding sequence is TGTGCCAGCAGCTACCTAGCGTCAAGCTACAATGAGCAGTTCTTC. It translates to CASSYLASSYNEQFF.

The chain recombines TRBV15 with TRBJ2-5, with a tentative D call TRBD1 (7 bases). Per the germline V gene, CDR1 is LNHNV and CDR2 is YYDKDF (reference sequence). Trimming shortened V by 0 bases and J by 4 bases, and 15 bases separated the two germline ends. CDR3 size: 16 residues. In DNA form, the CDR3 reads TGTGCCACCAGCAGAGATTCCGGGCAGGGGGGAGAGACCCAGTACTTC. Encoded protein: CATSRDSGQGGETQYF.

V usage is TRBV27 and J usage is TRBJ2-2; possibly TRBD1 or TRBD2 for D (9 bases each). The ends were cut back, 7 bases at V and 1 base at J, with 25 bases in the middle. Germline CDR1 is MNHEY and CDR2 is SMNVEV (reference sequence). The length of the CDR3 is 19 residues. The CDR3 nucleotides are TGTGCCAGCATGGGACAGGGCCGGCTAGCGGGGCTGAACACCGGGGAGCTGTTTTTT. Encoded protein: CASMGQGRLAGLNTGELFF.

V usage is TRBV4-2 and J usage is TRBJ2-7; maybe TRBD1 (5 bases). Germline CDR1 is LGHNA and CDR2 is YNFKEQ. Trimming cost V 6 bases and J 0 bases, with 9 bases left between them. CDR3 length equals 13 residues. The CDR3 loop is CASSPGLSYEQYF. In DNA, the CDR3 is TGTGCCAGCAGTCCAGGGCTCTCCTACGAGCAGTACTTC.

The CDR3 here is CSGGTGVYEQYF. CDR3 nucleotides: TGCAGCGGGGGGACAGGGGTCTACGAGCAGTACTTC. This chain joins TRBV29-1 and TRBJ2-7, with 10 nucleotides matching TRBD1. V trimming: 7 bases; J trimming: 3 bases; junction bases outside the gene matches: 3. Germline values: CDR1 SQVTM, CDR2 ANQGSEA. The CDR3 loop spans 12 amino acids.

The chain links TRBV29-1 to TRBJ2-7; TRBD2 matches at 15 bases. V lost 6 bases and J lost 4; bases outside the gene matches: 4. The germline V gene encodes CDR1 SQVTM and CDR2 ANQGSEA. The CDR3 is 14 amino acids. This CDR3 reads CSVRGLAGGYEQYF. The CDR3 nucleotides read TGCAGCGTGCGGGGACTAGCGGGAGGTTACGAGCAGTACTTC.

This CDR3 reads CASSEIEDTYEQYF. The DNA of the CDR3 is TGTGCCAGCAGTGAAATCGAAGATACTTACGAGCAGTACTTC. The chain uses TRBV25-1 and TRBJ2-7; D call uncertain. Trimming took off 2 bases at V and 4 bases at J, with 12 bases between the two ends. The CDR3 length is 14 residues. Germline V gives CDR1 MGHDK, CDR2 SYGVNS.

In its sample, this clone was seen once. The gene calls are TRBV27 and TRBJ2-1; 13 nucleotides agree with TRBD2. V was clipped by 5 bases and J by 7 bases; unmatched bases: 5. Germline assignment: CDR1 MNHEY and CDR2 SMNVEV (reference sequence). The CDR3 has 15 residues. The chain's CDR3 is CASSPTSGRINEQFF. The CDR3 coding sequence is TGTGCCAGCAGTCCGACTAGCGGGAGGATTAATGAGCAGTTCTTC.